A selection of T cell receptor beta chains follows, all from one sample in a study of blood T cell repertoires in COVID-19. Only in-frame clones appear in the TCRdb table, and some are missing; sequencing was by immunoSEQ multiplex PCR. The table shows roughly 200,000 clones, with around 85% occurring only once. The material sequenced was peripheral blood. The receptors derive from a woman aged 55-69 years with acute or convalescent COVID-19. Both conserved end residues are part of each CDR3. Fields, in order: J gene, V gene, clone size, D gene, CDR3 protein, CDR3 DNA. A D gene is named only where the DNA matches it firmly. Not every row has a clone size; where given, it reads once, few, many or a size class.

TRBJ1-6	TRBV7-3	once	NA	CASSLGGHSPLHF	TGTGCCAGCAGCTTGGGGGGTCACTCACCCCTCCACTTT
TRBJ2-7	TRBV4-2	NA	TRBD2	CASSQDLGTLAGNDEQYF	TGTGCCAGCAGCCAAGATTTGGGAACCCTAGCGGGAAACGACGAGCAGTACTTC
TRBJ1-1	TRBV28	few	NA	CASSFRGLVFSNTEAFF	TGTGCCAGCAGTTTTCGGGGGTTGGTTTTCTCGAACACTGAAGCTTTCTTT
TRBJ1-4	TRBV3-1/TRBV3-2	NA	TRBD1	CASSQGGQGGMGNEKLFF	TGTGCCAGCAGCCAAGGGGGACAGGGCGGAATGGGAAATGAAAAACTGTTTTTT
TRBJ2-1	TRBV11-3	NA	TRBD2	CASSFSPAGGVNEQFF	TGTGCCAGCAGCTTTTCTCCTGCGGGAGGGGTCAATGAGCAGTTCTTC
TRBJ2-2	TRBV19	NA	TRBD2	CASSLSLAGVGELFF	TGTGCCAGTAGTCTCAGTCTAGCGGGAGTCGGGGAGCTGTTTTTT
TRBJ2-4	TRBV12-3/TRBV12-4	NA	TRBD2	CASSFLGGHIQYF	TGTGCCAGCAGTTTTTTGGGAGGGCACATTCAGTACTTC
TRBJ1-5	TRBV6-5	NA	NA	CASSTETDQPQHF	TGTGCCAGCAGTACAGAGACAGATCAGCCCCAGCATTTT
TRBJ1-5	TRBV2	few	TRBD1	CASSESGGVGPQHF	TGTGCCAGCAGTGAGTCAGGGGGCGTAGGGCCCCAGCATTTT
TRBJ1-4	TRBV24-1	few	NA	CATSDLEGKLFF	TGTGCCACCAGTGATTTAGAGGGAAAACTGTTTTTT
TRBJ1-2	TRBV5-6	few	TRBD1	CASTRDSYGYTF	TGTGCCAGCACCCGGGACAGCTATGGCTACACCTTC
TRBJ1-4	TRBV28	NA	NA	CASSLAATEKLFF	TGTGCCAGCAGTTTAGCCGCTACGGAAAAACTGTTTTTT
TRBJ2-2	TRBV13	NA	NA	CASSLGATGELFF	TGTGCCAGCAGCCTAGGGGCCACCGGGGAGCTGTTTTTT
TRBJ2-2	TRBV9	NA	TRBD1	CASSVDREFAGELFF	TGTGCCAGCAGTGTGGACAGGGAATTCGCCGGGGAGCTGTTTTTT
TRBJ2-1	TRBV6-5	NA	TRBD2	CASSSKREVNNEQFF	TGTGCCAGCAGTTCCAAGCGGGAAGTTAACAATGAGCAGTTCTTC
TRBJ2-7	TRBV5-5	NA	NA	CASSLSGYEQYF	TGTGCCAGCAGCTTGTCAGGATACGAGCAGTACTTC
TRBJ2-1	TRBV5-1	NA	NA	CASSLELTLRNEQFF	TGCGCCAGCAGCTTAGAACTAACGCTAAGGAATGAGCAGTTCTTC
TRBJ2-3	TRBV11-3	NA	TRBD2	CASSRSGRNTDTQYF	TGTGCCAGCAGCCGTAGCGGGAGGAACACAGATACGCAGTATTTT
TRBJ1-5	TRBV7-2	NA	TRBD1	CASSGQGYSNQPQHF	TGTGCCAGCAGCGGACAGGGTTATAGCAATCAGCCCCAGCATTTT
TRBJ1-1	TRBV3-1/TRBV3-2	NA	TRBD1	CASSQMSGTGNTEAFF	TGTGCCAGCAGCCAAATGTCCGGGACAGGCAACACTGAAGCTTTCTTT
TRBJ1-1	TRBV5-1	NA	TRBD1	CASSLGPRDRSPRTEAFF	TGCGCCAGCAGCTTGGGCCCCCGGGACAGGTCCCCTCGCACTGAAGCTTTCTTT
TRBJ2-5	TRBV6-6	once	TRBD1	CASSPPGQPKETQYF	TGTGCCAGCAGTCCGCCGGGACAGCCTAAAGAGACCCAGTACTTC
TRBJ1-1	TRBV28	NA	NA	CASSFVGGSTEAFF	TGTGCCAGCAGTTTTGTGGGGGGTAGCACTGAAGCTTTCTTT
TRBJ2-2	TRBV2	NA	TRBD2	CASRRRPGGTGELFF	TGTGCCAGCAGGAGGCGCCCGGGGGGCACCGGGGAGCTGTTTTTT
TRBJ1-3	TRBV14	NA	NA	CASSSYLLSGNTIYF	TGTGCCAGCAGCTCCTACTTACTCTCTGGAAACACCATATATTTT
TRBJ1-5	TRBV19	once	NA	CASSSQGSYSNQPQHF	TGTGCCAGTAGTTCACAGGGATCCTATAGCAATCAGCCCCAGCATTTT
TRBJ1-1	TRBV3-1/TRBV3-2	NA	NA	CASSQAGGGTEAFF	TGTGCCAGCAGCCAAGCCGGGGGGGGTACTGAAGCTTTCTTT
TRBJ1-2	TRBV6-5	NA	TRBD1	CASSSTGIYGYTF	TGTGCCAGCAGCTCGACAGGGATCTATGGCTACACCTTC
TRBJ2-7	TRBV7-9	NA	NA	CASSLGGQGNNEQYF	TGTGCCAGCAGCTTAGGGGGGCAGGGGAACAACGAGCAGTACTTC
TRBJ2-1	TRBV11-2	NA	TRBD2	CASSLDASGMGNEQFF	TGTGCCAGCAGCTTAGATGCTAGCGGGATGGGCAATGAGCAGTTCTTC
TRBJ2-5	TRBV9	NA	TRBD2	CASSVAAGGKETQYF	TGTGCCAGCAGCGTTGCAGCGGGAGGAAAGGAGACCCAGTACTTC
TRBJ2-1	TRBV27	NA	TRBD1	CASSKQGGSYNEQFF	TGTGCCAGCAGTAAACAGGGGGGCTCCTACAATGAGCAGTTCTTC
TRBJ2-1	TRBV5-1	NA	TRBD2	CASSLPTSGINNEQFF	TGCGCCAGCAGCTTACCTACTAGCGGGATAAACAATGAGCAGTTCTTC
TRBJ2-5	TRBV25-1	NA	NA	CASSADSAYQETQYF	TGTGCCAGCAGTGCGGATAGCGCCTACCAAGAGACCCAGTACTTC
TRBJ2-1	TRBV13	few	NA	CASSFLNEQFF	TGTGCCAGCAGCTTTTTAAATGAGCAGTTCTTC
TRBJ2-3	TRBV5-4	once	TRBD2	CASSTTSGVTDTQYF	TGTGCCAGCAGCACGACTAGCGGCGTCACAGATACGCAGTATTTT
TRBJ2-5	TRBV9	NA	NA	CASSAAGSWEETQYF	TGTGCCAGCAGCGCGGCCGGGAGTTGGGAAGAGACCCAGTACTTC
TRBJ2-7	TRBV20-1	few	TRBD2	CSAAGAYEQYF	TGCAGTGCTGCGGGAGCCTACGAGCAGTACTTC
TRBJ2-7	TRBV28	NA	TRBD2	CASSLVLAGLNEQYF	TGTGCCAGCAGTTTAGTGCTAGCGGGACTAAACGAGCAGTACTTC
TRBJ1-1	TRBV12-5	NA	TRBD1	CASGSQGSEAFF	TGTGCTAGTGGTTCACAGGGGTCCGAAGCTTTCTTT
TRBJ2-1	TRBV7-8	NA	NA	CASSPISISYNEQFF	TGTGCCAGCAGCCCTATAAGTATCTCCTACAATGAGCAGTTCTTC
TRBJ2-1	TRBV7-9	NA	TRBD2	CASSLEGLLAGARNEQFF	TGTGCCAGCAGCTTAGAAGGGCTACTAGCGGGAGCTCGGAATGAGCAGTTCTTC
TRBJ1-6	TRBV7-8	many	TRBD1	CASSRDTGDSPLHF	TGTGCCAGCAGCCGTGATACAGGGGATTCACCCCTCCACTTT
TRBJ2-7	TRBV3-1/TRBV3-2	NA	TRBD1	CASSQDDREEQYF	TGTGCCAGCAGCCAAGACGACAGGGAAGAGCAGTACTTC
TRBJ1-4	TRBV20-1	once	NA	CSASQGGQKEKLFF	TGCAGTGCTAGTCAAGGGGGACAAAAAGAAAAACTGTTTTTT
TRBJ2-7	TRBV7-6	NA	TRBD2	CASSVSGTNYEQYF	TGTGCCAGCAGCGTAAGTGGGACTAACTACGAGCAGTACTTC
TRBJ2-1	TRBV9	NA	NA	CASSVSLGLPNEQFF	TGTGCCAGCAGCGTAAGTCTTGGCCTCCCGAATGAGCAGTTCTTC
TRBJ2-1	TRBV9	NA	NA	CASSLSGTSLNEQFF	TGTGCCAGCAGCCTCTCCGGGACTTCACTTAATGAGCAGTTCTTC
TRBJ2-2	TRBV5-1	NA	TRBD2	CASSLASGTHTGELFF	TGCGCCAGCAGCTTGGCTAGCGGGACCCACACCGGGGAGCTGTTTTTT
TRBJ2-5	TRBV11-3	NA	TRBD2	CASSLLAGVKETQYF	TGTGCCAGCAGTCTTTTAGCGGGAGTAAAAGAGACCCAGTACTTC
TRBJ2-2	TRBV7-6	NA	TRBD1	CASTPTGVNTGELFF	TGTGCCAGCACTCCTACAGGGGTAAACACCGGGGAGCTGTTTTTT
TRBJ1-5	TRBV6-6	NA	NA	CASSYRAGNQPQHF	TGTGCCAGCAGTTACAGGGCAGGGAATCAGCCCCAGCATTTT
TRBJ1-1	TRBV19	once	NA	CASSTVAGNTEAFF	TGTGCCAGTAGTACAGTGGCGGGGAACACTGAAGCTTTCTTT
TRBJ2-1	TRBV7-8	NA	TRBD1	CASSRPGTGIDEQFF	TGTGCCAGCAGCCGCCCGGGGACAGGGATAGATGAGCAGTTCTTC
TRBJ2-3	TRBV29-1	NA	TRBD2	CSDAGTSALSTDTQYF	TGCAGCGATGCCGGGACTAGCGCACTGAGCACAGATACGCAGTATTTT
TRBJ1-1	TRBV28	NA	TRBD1	CASSSPGQLTMNTEAFF	TGTGCCAGCAGTAGCCCGGGACAGCTGACGATGAACACTGAAGCTTTCTTT
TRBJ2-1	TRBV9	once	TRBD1	CASSLRDRYNEQFF	TGTGCCAGCAGCCTCCGGGACAGATACAATGAGCAGTTCTTC
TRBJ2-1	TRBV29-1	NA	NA	CSVEYGGREFF	TGCAGCGTTGAATACGGGGGGCGCGAGTTCTTC
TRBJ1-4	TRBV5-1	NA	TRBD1	CASSSMGRGLGEKLFF	TGCGCCAGCAGCTCGATGGGTAGGGGGCTGGGGGAAAAACTGTTTTTT